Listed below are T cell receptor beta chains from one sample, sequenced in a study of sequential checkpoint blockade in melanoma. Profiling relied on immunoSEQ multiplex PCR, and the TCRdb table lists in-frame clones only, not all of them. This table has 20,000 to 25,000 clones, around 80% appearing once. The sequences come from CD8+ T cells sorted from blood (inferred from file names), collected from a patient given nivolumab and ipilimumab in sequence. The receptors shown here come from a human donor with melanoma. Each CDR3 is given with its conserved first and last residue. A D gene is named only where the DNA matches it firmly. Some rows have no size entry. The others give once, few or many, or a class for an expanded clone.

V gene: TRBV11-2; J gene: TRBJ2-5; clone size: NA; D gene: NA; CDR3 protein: CASSLGRETQYF; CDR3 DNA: TGTGCCAGCAGCTTGGGCCGGGAGACCCAGTACTTC
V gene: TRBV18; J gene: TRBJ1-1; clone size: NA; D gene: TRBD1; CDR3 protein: CASSPRQGKGNTEAFF; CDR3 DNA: TGTGCCAGCTCACCAAGACAGGGGAAGGGAAACACTGAAGCTTTCTTT
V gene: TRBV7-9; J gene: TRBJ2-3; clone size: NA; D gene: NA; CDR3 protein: CASSIRGGFSSTDTQYF; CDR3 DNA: TGTGCCAGCAGCATACGGGGTGGCTTCTCAAGCACAGATACGCAGTATTTT
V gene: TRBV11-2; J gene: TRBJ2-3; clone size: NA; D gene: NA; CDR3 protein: CASSPRFSDATDTQYF; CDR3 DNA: TGTGCCAGCAGCCCCCGTTTTAGCGACGCCACAGATACGCAGTATTTT
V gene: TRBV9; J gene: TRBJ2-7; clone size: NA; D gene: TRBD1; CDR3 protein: CASSVAGTGGYEQYF; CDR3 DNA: TGTGCCAGCAGCGTAGCTGGGACAGGGGGCTACGAGCAGTACTTC
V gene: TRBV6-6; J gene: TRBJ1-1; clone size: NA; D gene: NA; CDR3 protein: CASSRVVNTEAFF; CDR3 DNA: TGTGCCAGCAGCAGGGTTGTGAACACTGAAGCTTTCTTT
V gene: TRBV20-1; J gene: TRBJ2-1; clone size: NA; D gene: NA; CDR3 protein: CSAGIDRWQFF; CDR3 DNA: TGCAGTGCTGGGATAGACAGATGGCAGTTCTTC
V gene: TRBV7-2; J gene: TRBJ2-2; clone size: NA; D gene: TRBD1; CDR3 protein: CASSLGQGSGELFF; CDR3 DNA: TGTGCCAGCAGCTTAGGACAGGGGTCCGGGGAGCTGTTTTTT
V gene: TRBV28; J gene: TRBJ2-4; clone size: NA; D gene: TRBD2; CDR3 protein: CASSFPGLAGGKNIQYF; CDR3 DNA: TGTGCCAGCAGTTTTCCTGGACTAGCGGGAGGCAAAAACATTCAGTACTTC
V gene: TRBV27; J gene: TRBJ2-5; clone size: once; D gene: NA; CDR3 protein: CASSLGGLGTQYF; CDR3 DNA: TGTGCCAGCAGTTTAGGGGGACTGGGGACCCAGTACTTC
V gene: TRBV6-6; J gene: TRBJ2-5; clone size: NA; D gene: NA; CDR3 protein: CAGSDPLRGEETQYF; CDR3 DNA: TGTGCCGGCAGTGATCCCCTGCGGGGAGAGGAGACCCAGTACTTC